What follows describes a single T cell receptor (beta chain). Its target is unknown. This sample stems from a study of monozygotic twins with inflammatory bowel disease. Points from the study as a whole: TCRbeta diversity (inverse Simpson) was lower in IBD patients than in healthy co-twins.

The CDR3 has 16 amino acids. The germline CDR1 and CDR2 sequences are LNHDA and SQIVND (reference sequence). TCRdb reworked the 5' RACE reads into one entry per CDR3 protein, no DNA. The sample includes 210,000 or so distinct CDR3 sequences. The sequence was obtained from a human donor with ulcerative colitis or Crohn's disease, or a healthy co-twin of an affected twin (not recorded which). Material: blood. The J gene is TRBJ1-5, the V gene TRBV19. The CDR3 loop is CASSDKGSWSNQPQHF.